Shown below are 23 T cell receptor beta chains from a single sample sequenced in a study of blood T cell repertoires in COVID-19. TCRdb's table, derived via immunoSEQ multiplex PCR, lists solely in-frame clones and lacks some. Of roughly 100,000 clones in the sample, 82% were seen once. Sequencing used peripheral blood. Receptors originate from a man between 60 and 70 years old with acute or convalescent COVID-19.

This clone has a handful of counts. V gene TRBV7-2 combines with J gene TRBJ1-6; D is possibly TRBD1 (6 bases). Trimming removed 3 bases from V and 5 bases from J, with 11 bases in between. Germline values: CDR1 SGHTA, CDR2 FQGNSA. This CDR3 is built from 15 residues. The CDR3 DNA reads as TGTGCCAGCAGCTTGGACAGTGCTAATAATTCACCCCTCCACTTT. Translating it yields CASSLDSANNSPLHF.

The rearrangement links TRBV19 to TRBJ1-5; tentative D call: TRBD1 (6 bases). Trimming removed 4 bases from V and 1 base from J, with 8 bases in between. Germline loops: CDR1 LNHDA, CDR2 SQIVND (reference sequence). The CDR3 contains 14 residues. The CDR3 loop reads CASSTQGSNQPQHF. CDR3 coding DNA: TGTGCCAGTAGTACACAGGGAAGCAATCAGCCCCAGCATTTT.

This clone came up a few times. V and J are TRBV11-3 and TRBJ1-2, with TRBD1 identical over 9 bases. The germline V gene encodes CDR1 SGHNT and CDR2 YENEEA. Trimming removed 5 bases from V and 4 bases from J; junction bases left unmatched: 11. CDR3 length equals 16 residues. CDR3 sequence (DNA): TGTGCCAGCAGCCCTACACCGGGACAGGGACCCTATGGCTACACCTTC. Its protein product is CASSPTPGQGPYGYTF.

V gene TRBV4-2 combines with J gene TRBJ2-1; D might be TRBD1 (5 bases). Trimming removed 0 bases at V and 0 bases at J, with 9 bases between. The CDR3 totals 16 residues. In germline, CDR1 is LGHNA, CDR2 YNFKEQ. The CDR3 DNA reads as TGTGCCAGCAGCCAAGAGGGGCTGAGCTCCTACAATGAGCAGTTCTTC. It encodes CASSQEGLSSYNEQFF.

This chain uses TRBV5-8 with TRBJ2-5; D may be TRBD1 (5 bases). This CDR3 has 14 residues. V lost 2 bases and J 0 bases, leaving 8 bases between the germline ends. Germline loops: CDR1 SGHTS, CDR2 YDEGEE. CDR3 region: CASSFRQNQETQYF. The CDR3 bases are TGTGCCAGCAGCTTCCGACAGAACCAAGAGACCCAGTACTTC.

The chain uses TRBV30 and TRBJ1-1, with 8 bases aligning to TRBD1. The CDR3 is 14 residues long. Germline V gene lookup returns CDR1 GTSNPN and CDR2 SVGIG (reference sequence). The ends lost 2 bases at V and 4 bases at J; junction bases unmatched: 6. CDR3 in amino acids: CAWSINTGGTEAFF. CDR3 coding DNA: TGTGCCTGGAGTATAAACACAGGGGGCACTGAAGCTTTCTTT.

V gene TRBV5-5 combines with J gene TRBJ2-1, with a possible D match to TRBD2 (6 bases). This CDR3 region has 13 residues. V dropped 4 bases and J dropped 8 bases, with 13 bases sitting between them. The germline CDR1 and CDR2 sequences are SGHKS and YYEKEE (reference sequence). In DNA form, the CDR3 reads TGTGCCAGCAGCAGGGACCGGAGGGATGAGCAGTTCTTC. It is translated as CASSRDRRDEQFF.

The genes are TRBV6-5 and TRBJ2-7, with 9 bases aligning to TRBD2. Germline V gene data show CDR1 as MNHEY and CDR2 as SVGAGI. With V trimmed by 6 bases and J by 4 bases, 7 bases remained unmatched. The CDR3 totals 14 residues. DNA of the CDR3: TGTGCCAGCAGCCCGTCGGGACTAGCTTACGAGCAGTACTTC. This gives the protein CASSPSGLAYEQYF.

The rearrangement joins TRBV6-5 to TRBJ1-4; 10 positions agree with TRBD1. The CDR3 has 14 residues. After removal of 6 bases from V and 5 bases from J, the junction contained 3 bases not matched to a gene. Germline-derived CDR1 and CDR2 are MNHEY and SVGAGI. This CDR3 reads CASSPDRGNEKLFF. For the CDR3, the DNA is TGTGCCAGCAGCCCGGACAGGGGGAATGAAAAACTGTTTTTT.

The chain couples TRBV6-5 to TRBJ1-5; 10 bases are a match to TRBD1. The CDR3 extends over 14 amino acids. Trimming at V came to 6 bases and at J to 5 bases, leaving 4 bases not matched to a gene. Germline values: CDR1 MNHEY, CDR2 SVGAGI. CDR3 coding DNA: TGTGCCAGCAGAGGGACAGGGGAGTATCAGCCCCAGCATTTT. It translates to CASRGTGEYQPQHF.

This rearrangement joins TRBV3-1 (or the pseudogene TRBV3-2) to TRBJ1-2; D is possibly TRBD1 (6 bases). Germline V gene lookup returns CDR1 LGHDT and CDR2 YNNKEL (reference sequence). The V gene lost 2 bases and the J gene lost 8 bases, with 15 bases spanning the gap. The CDR3 sequence is 14 residues long. CDR3: CASSQTSQGRGYTF. CDR3 sequence (DNA): TGTGCCAGCAGCCAAACCTCCCAGGGGCGAGGCTACACCTTC.

The J gene is TRBJ2-6, the V gene TRBV27; 9 bases are a match to TRBD1. Germline loops: CDR1 MNHEY, CDR2 SMNVEV (reference sequence). This CDR3 is built from 15 residues. V shed 8 bases, J shed 2 bases, and the junction held 4 bases outside the gene matches. This CDR3 reads CASRTGGAGANVLTF. CDR3 coding DNA: TGTGCCAGCCGAACAGGGGGCGCTGGGGCCAACGTCCTGACTTTC.

V gene TRBV7-8 combines with J gene TRBJ2-1; 9 bases map to TRBD2. The junction had 11 bases not matched to a gene; V was cut back by 1 base and J by 4 bases. The germline V gene encodes CDR1 SGHVS and CDR2 FQNEAQ. The CDR3 loop spans 18 amino acids. The CDR3 loop reads CASSLEGISGSLYNEQFF. The CDR3 DNA is TGTGCCAGCAGCTTAGAAGGAATTAGCGGGAGCCTGTACAATGAGCAGTTCTTC.

This sequence joins TRBV25-1 and TRBJ2-1; a weak D match, TRBD1 (5 bases). The germline V gene encodes CDR1 MGHDK and CDR2 SYGVNS. V lost 2 bases and J 14 bases, leaving 16 bases between the germline ends. The CDR3 runs to 13 residues. This chain's CDR3 is CASSEPRAGVKFF. The CDR3 bases are TGTGCCAGCAGTGAACCCAGGGCTGGTGTGAAGTTCTTC.

J is TRBJ2-5 and V is TRBV19, with TRBD1 as a possible D gene (5 bases). V was trimmed by 6 bases and J by 4 bases, leaving 9 bases between them. Germline loops: CDR1 LNHDA, CDR2 SQIVND (reference sequence). This CDR3 is built from 12 residues. For the CDR3, the DNA is TGTGCCAGTAGCACAAGGGGAGAGACCCAGTACTTC. It yields the protein CASSTRGETQYF.

The sample holds a few counts of this clone. This sequence joins TRBV9 and TRBJ2-1; D may be TRBD2 (5 bases). Germline V lookup: CDR1 SGDLS, CDR2 YYNGEE. The CDR3 extends over 15 amino acids. V lost 2 bases, J lost 2 bases, and 11 bases lay in between. The CDR3 region is CASSVERWAYNEQFF. DNA for the CDR3: TGTGCCAGCAGCGTTGAGCGGTGGGCCTACAATGAGCAGTTCTTC. Using reference TRBV9 and TRBJ2-1 for the parts outside the CDR3, the full variable domain is DSGVTQTPKHLITATGQRVTLRCSPRSGDLSVYWYQQSLDQGLQFLIQYYNGEERAKGNILERFSAQQFPDLHSELNLSSLELGDSALYFCASSVERWAYNEQFFGPGTRLTVL.

The V call is TRBV19, the J call TRBJ2-1; TRBD1 aligns across 10 bases. Germline CDR1 is LNHDA and CDR2 is SQIVND (reference sequence). V was pared by 7 bases and J by 5 bases, with 8 bases of the junction left unmatched. The CDR3 totals 15 residues. CDR3 DNA sequence: TGTGCCAGTACCAAAGGGACAGGGGACAACAATGAGCAGTTCTTC. Protein: CASTKGTGDNNEQFF.

This chain links TRBV12-3 or TRBV12-4 with TRBJ2-2, with a possible D match to TRBD2 (6 bases). V lost 4 bases and J lost 6, with 9 bases in between. There are 13 residues in the CDR3. CDR3 DNA sequence: TGTGCCAGCAGTTACTGGGGGGCCGGGGAGCTGTTTTTT. It translates to CASSYWGAGELFF.

This clone was found a few times. This sequence joins TRBV18 and TRBJ2-3; D gene uncertain. Germline CDR1 and CDR2: KGHSH and LQKENI. V was pared by 0 bases and J by 5 bases, with 9 bases between. The CDR3 consists of 14 residues. CDR3 region: CASSPPQSRDTQYF. The CDR3 nucleotides read TGTGCCAGCTCACCACCCCAATCGCGAGATACGCAGTATTTT.

The genes are TRBV7-8 and TRBJ2-5; 7 bases are shared with TRBD1. The V gene's germline CDR1 is SGHVS and CDR2 FQNEAQ. The ends lost 3 bases at V and 7 bases at J; junction bases unmatched: 11. The CDR3 loop spans 15 amino acids. This chain's CDR3 is CASSFYRGQGVTQYF. CDR3 nucleotide sequence: TGTGCCAGCAGCTTCTACAGGGGACAAGGGGTGACCCAGTACTTC.

The genes are TRBV5-4 and TRBJ1-2, with TRBD1 matching 8 bases. Germline CDR1 SGHNT, CDR2 YYREEE (reference sequence). The CDR3 sequence is 16 residues long. Trimming took 4 bases from V and 0 from J; bases not matched to a gene: 8. The CDR3 nucleotides are TGTGCCAGCAGCGCGTCCCGGACAGGGCCTAACTATGGCTACACCTTC. This sequence encodes CASSASRTGPNYGYTF.

The CDR3: CASSGRDRGWTQYF. The CDR3 DNA is TGTGCCAGCAGCGGCCGGGACAGGGGATGGACCCAGTACTTC. The V call is TRBV9, the J call TRBJ2-5; 10 nucleotides align to TRBD1. This CDR3 has 14 amino acids. Trimming took 3 bases from V and 7 from J; bases not matched to a gene: 6. Germline V gives CDR1 SGDLS, CDR2 YYNGEE.

Only one count was recorded for this clone. The chain carries TRBV20-1 and TRBJ1-5; D gene unclear. V was pared by 6 bases and J by 7 bases, with 16 bases between. CDR1 and CDR2 from the germline V gene are DFQATT and SNEGSKA (reference sequence). The CDR3 is 13 amino acids. Here the CDR3 DNA reads TGCAGTGCCAGTCCGCGGGCTGGGCAGCCCCAGCATTTT. Residues: CSASPRAGQPQHF.